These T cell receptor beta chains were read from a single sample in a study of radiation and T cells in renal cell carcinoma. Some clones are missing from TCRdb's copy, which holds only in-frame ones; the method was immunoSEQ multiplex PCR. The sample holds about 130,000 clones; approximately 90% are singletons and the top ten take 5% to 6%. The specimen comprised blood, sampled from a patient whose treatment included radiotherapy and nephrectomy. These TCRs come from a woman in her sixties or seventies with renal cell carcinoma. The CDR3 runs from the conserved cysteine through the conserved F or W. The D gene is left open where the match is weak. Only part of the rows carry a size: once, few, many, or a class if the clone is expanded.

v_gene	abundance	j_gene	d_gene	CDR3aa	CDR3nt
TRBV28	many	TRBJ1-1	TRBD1	CASNTGGRNTEAFF	TGTGCCAGCAATACAGGGGGGAGGAACACTGAAGCTTTCTTT
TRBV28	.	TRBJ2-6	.	CASSFSGANVLTF	TGTGCCAGCAGTTTCTCTGGGGCCAACGTCCTGACTTTC
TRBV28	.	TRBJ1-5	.	CASSLFGQPQHF	TGTGCCAGCAGTTTATTCGGGCAGCCCCAGCATTTT
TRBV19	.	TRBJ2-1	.	CASTPRGGRSSYNEQFF	TGTGCCAGTACCCCACGGGGTGGACGGAGCTCCTACAATGAGCAGTTCTTC
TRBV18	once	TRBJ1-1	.	CASSQEPGPTVEAFF	TGTGCCAGCTCACAAGAACCGGGACCCACGGTAGAAGCTTTCTTT
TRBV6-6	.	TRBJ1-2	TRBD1	CASSYSKTGGDGYTF	TGTGCCAGCAGTTACTCTAAGACAGGGGGCGACGGCTACACCTTC
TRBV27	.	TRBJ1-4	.	CASSLFGTNEKLFF	TGTGCCAGCAGTTTATTCGGAACTAATGAAAAACTGTTTTTT
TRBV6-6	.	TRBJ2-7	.	CATWGEGFEQYF	TGTGCCACGTGGGGAGAGGGATTCGAGCAGTACTTC
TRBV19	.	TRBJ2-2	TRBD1	CASRQGATNTGELFF	TGTGCCAGTAGACAGGGGGCAACGAACACCGGGGAGCTGTTTTTT
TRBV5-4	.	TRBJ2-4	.	CASSGGTGLKNIQYF	TGTGCCAGCAGCGGGGGTACAGGCTTAAAAAACATTCAGTACTTC
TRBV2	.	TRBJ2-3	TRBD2	CASSSGVTDTQYF	TGTGCCAGCAGTAGCGGGGTGACAGATACGCAGTATTTT
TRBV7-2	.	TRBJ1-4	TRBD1	CASSLNRGQLFF	TGTGCCAGCAGCTTAAACAGGGGACAACTGTTTTTT
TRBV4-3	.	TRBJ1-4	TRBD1	CASSQQIRDSTNEKLFF	TGCGCCAGCAGCCAACAAATCCGGGACAGCACTAATGAAAAACTGTTTTTT
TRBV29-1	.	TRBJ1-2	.	CAGGAIYGYTF	TGCGCCGGGGGGGCGATCTATGGCTACACCTTC
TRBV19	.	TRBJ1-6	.	CASSMADRGSPLHF	TGTGCCAGTAGTATGGCGGACAGAGGTTCACCCCTCCACTTT
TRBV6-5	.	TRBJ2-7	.	CASSSTAGTFYEQYF	TGTGCCAGCAGTTCCACCGCCGGGACCTTCTACGAGCAGTACTTC
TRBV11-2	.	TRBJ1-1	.	CASSFWEGTEAFF	TGTGCCAGCAGCTTTTGGGAAGGGACTGAAGCTTTCTTT
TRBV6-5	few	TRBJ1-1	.	CASRRGVGNTEAFF	TGTGCCAGCAGGAGGGGTGTGGGGAACACTGAAGCTTTCTTT
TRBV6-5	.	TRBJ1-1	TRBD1	CASSSLTGLEAFF	TGTGCCAGCAGTTCCCTGACAGGGCTAGAAGCTTTCTTT
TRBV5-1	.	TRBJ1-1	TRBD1	CASSAQGLVNTEAFF	TGCGCCAGCAGCGCACAGGGGTTGGTGAACACTGAAGCTTTCTTT
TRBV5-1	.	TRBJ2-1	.	CASKQDTYNEQFF	TGCGCCAGCAAACAGGACACATACAATGAGCAGTTCTTC
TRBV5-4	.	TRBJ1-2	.	CASSSSGPDGYTF	TGTGCCAGCAGCTCATCAGGGCCAGATGGCTACACCTTC
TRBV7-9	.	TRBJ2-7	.	CASSPQGTTPISLYEQYF	TGTGCCAGCAGTCCGCAGGGGACAACGCCTATATCCCTTTACGAGCAGTACTTC
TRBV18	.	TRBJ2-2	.	CASSPKDSTGELFF	TGTGCCAGCTCACCAAAAGACAGCACCGGGGAGCTGTTTTTT
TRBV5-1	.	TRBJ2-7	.	CASSLALGTTYEQYF	TGCGCCAGCAGCTTGGCTCTGGGCACGACCTACGAGCAGTACTTC
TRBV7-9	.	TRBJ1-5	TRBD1	CASSSPDRGGNQPQHF	TGTGCCAGCAGCTCCCCCGACAGGGGTGGCAATCAGCCCCAGCATTTT
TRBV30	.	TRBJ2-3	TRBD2	CAWSGGAADTQYF	TGTGCCTGGAGCGGGGGGGCTGCAGATACGCAGTATTTT
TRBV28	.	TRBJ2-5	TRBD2	CASSSRLAGAFQETQYF	TGTGCCAGCAGTTCACGACTAGCGGGGGCATTCCAAGAGACCCAGTACTTC
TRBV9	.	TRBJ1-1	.	CASSVTGMNTEAFF	TGTGCCAGCAGCGTCACAGGGATGAACACTGAAGCTTTCTTT
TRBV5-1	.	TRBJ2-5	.	CASTPERIQETQYF	TGCGCCAGCACCCCGGAGAGGATACAAGAGACCCAGTACTTC
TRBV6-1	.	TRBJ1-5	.	CATYRSNQPQHF	TGTGCCACCTACAGGAGCAATCAGCCCCAGCATTTT
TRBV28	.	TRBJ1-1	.	CASSFVGAQTEAFF	TGTGCCAGCAGTTTCGTGGGGGCTCAAACTGAAGCTTTCTTT
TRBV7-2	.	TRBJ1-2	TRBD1	CASSSGTGIYGYTF	TGTGCCAGCAGCTCGGGGACAGGGATCTATGGCTACACCTTC
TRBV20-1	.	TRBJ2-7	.	CSAPGTWEQYF	TGCAGTGCTCCAGGGACCTGGGAGCAGTACTTC
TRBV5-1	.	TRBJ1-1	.	CASSRQGNTEAFF	TGCGCCAGCAGTCGGCAGGGGAACACTGAAGCTTTCTTT
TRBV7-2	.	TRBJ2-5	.	CASSSRIQETQYF	TGTGCCAGCAGCTCACGGATCCAAGAGACCCAGTACTTC
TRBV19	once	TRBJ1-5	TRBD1	CASSIGDRAVQPQHF	TGTGCCAGTAGTATTGGGGACAGGGCTGTTCAGCCCCAGCATTTT
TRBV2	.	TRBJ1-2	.	CASSVVDYGYTF	TGTGCCAGCAGTGTTGTCGACTATGGCTACACCTTC
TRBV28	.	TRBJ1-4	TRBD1	CASSLLRRTGGGKLFF	TGTGCCAGCAGTTTACTTCGAAGGACAGGGGGCGGAAAACTGTTTTTT
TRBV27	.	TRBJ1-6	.	CASKPGLGNGSPLHF	TGTGCCAGCAAGCCGGGACTCGGAAATGGTTCACCCCTCCACTTT
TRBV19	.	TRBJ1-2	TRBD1	CASSILPDRQGYTF	TGTGCCAGTAGTATATTACCGGACAGGCAGGGCTACACCTTC
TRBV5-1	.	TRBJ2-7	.	CASSQGLPGYEQYF	TGCGCCAGCAGCCAGGGACTTCCCGGGTACGAGCAGTACTTC
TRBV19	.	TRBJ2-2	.	CASSILGGAGELFF	TGTGCCAGTAGTATTTTAGGGGGAGCCGGGGAGCTGTTTTTT
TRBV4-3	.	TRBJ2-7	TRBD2	CASSRGLAGDEQYF	TGCGCCAGCAGCCGGGGACTAGCGGGGGACGAGCAGTACTTC
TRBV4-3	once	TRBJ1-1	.	CASSQDERGLNTEAFF	TGCGCCAGCAGCCAAGATGAACGGGGGTTGAACACTGAAGCTTTCTTT
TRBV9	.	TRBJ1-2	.	CASKGRYGYTF	TGTGCCAGCAAGGGTAGATATGGCTACACCTTC
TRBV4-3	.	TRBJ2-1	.	CASSQERGSVYEQFF	TGCGCCAGCAGCCAAGAACGGGGCTCTGTTTATGAGCAGTTCTTC
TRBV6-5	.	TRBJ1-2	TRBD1	CASSYSAGQGGGYTF	TGTGCCAGCAGTTACTCAGCCGGACAGGGAGGTGGCTACACCTTC
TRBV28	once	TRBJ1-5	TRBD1	CASSLWDRGQGQPQHF	TGTGCCAGCAGTTTATGGGACAGGGGGCAGGGTCAGCCCCAGCATTTT
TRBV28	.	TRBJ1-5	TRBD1	CASSSGTGLGSNQPQHF	TGTGCCAGCAGCTCAGGGACAGGGCTGGGTAGCAATCAGCCCCAGCATTTT
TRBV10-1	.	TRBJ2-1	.	CASRGGNEQFF	TGCGCCAGCAGGGGGGGAAATGAGCAGTTCTTC
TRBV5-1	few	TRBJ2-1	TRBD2	CASSLIGGGPSYNEQFF	TGCGCCAGCAGCTTGATAGGCGGGGGGCCATCCTACAATGAGCAGTTCTTC
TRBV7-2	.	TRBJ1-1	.	CASRQADGGAFF	TGTGCCAGCAGGCAGGCCGACGGGGGAGCTTTCTTT